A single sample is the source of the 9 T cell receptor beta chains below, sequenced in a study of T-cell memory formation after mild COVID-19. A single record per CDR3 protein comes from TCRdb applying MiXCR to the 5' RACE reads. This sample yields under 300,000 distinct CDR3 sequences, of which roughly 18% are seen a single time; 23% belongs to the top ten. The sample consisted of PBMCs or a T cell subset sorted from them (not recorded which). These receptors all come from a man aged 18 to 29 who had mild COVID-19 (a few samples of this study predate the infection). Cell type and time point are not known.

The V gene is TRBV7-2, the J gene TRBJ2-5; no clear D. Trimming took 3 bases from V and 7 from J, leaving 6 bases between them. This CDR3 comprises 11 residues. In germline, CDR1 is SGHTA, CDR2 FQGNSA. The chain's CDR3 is CASSFWGTQYF. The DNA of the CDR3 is TGTGCCAGCAGCTTCTGGGGGACCCAGTACTTC.

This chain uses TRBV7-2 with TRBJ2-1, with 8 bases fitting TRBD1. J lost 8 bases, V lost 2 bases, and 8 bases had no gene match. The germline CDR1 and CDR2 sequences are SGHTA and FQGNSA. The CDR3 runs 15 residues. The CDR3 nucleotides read TGTGCCAGCAGCTTACAGGGGGCGCGGTTGGATGAGCAGTTCTTC. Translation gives CASSLQGARLDEQFF. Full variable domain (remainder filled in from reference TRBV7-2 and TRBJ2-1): GAGVSQSPSNKVTEKGKDVELRCDPISGHTALYWYRQSLGQGLEFLIYFQGNSAPDKSGLPSDRFSAERTGGSVSTLTIQRTQQEDSAVYLCASSLQGARLDEQFFGPGTRLTVL.

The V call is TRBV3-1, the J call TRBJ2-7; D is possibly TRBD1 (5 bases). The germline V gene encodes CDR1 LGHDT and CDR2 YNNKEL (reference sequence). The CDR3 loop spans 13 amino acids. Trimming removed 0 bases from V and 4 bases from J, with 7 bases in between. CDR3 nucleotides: TGTGCCAGCAGCCAAGATCCAGGGTACGAGCAGTACGTC. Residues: CASSQDPGYEQYV.

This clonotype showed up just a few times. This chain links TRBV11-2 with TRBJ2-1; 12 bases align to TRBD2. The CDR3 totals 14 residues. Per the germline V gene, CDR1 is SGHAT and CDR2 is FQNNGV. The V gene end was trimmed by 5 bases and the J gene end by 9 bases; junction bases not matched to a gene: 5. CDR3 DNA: TGTGCCAGCAGCCTAGCGGGGGGGCTTGCTGAGCAGTTCTTC. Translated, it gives CASSLAGGLAEQFF.

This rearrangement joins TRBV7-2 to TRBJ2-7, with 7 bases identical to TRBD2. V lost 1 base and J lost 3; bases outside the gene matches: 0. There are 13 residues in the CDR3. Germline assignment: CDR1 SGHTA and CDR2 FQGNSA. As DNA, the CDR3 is TGTGCCAGCAGCTTAGGGGAGGGCTACGAGCAGTACGTC. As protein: CASSLGEGYEQYV.

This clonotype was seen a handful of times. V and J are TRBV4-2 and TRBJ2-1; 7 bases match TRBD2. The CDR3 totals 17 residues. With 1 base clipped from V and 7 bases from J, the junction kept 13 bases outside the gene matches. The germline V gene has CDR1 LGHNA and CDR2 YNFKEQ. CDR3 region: CASSQVVLADLGNEQFF. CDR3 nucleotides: TGTGCCAGCAGCCAAGTTGTCCTAGCGGACCTCGGGAATGAGCAGTTCTTC.

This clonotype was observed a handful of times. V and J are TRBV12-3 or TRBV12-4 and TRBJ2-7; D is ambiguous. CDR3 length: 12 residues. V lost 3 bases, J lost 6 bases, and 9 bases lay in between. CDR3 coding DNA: TGTGCCAGCAGTTTCGGTCGGGCCGAGCAGTACGTC. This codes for CASSFGRAEQYV.

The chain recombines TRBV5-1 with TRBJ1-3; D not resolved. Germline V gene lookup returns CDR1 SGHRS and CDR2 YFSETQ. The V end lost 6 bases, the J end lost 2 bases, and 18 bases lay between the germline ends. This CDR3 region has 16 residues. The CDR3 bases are TGCGCCAGCACTACCTCGCCAGGATCACCTGGAAACACCATATATTTT. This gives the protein CASTTSPGSPGNTIYF.

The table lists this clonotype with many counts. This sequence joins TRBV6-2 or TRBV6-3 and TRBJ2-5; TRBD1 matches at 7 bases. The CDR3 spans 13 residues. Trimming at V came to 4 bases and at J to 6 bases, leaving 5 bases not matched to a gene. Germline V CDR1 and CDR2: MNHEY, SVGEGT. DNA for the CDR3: TGTGCCAGCAGTTCACAGGGGTGGAAGACCCAGTACTTC. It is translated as CASSSQGWKTQYF.